This is a list of T cell receptor beta chains from one sample in a study of blood T cells in healthy people across ages. MiXCR, run by TCRdb on the 5' RACE reads, gives a single entry per CDR3 protein. The table lists 750,000 to 950,000 distinct CDR3 sequences, about a quarter of them singletons, with 3% in the top ten. The sample was also reused in another study, on T cells of mothers and their children.

Sequencing was performed on blood. These receptors were collected from a boy aged 5-17 years in good health. CDR3s include the opening cysteine and the closing phenylalanine or tryptophan. A D gene is named only where the DNA matches it firmly. Only some rows state a clone size, as once, few, many or a class for expanded clones.

j_call d_call clone_size cdr3_length v_call cdr3_nt cdr3_aa
TRBJ2-5 TRBD2 NA 17 TRBV11-2 TGTGCCAGCAGCTTAATCCTTGTAGCGGGGGGGAGCGAGACCCAGTACTTC CASSLILVAGGSETQYF
TRBJ2-2 NA few 14 TRBV6-6 TGTGCCAGCAGCTCGAGGAGCAACACCGGGGAGCTGTTTTTT CASSSRSNTGELFF
TRBJ2-3 TRBD2 NA 16 TRBV7-3 TGTGCCAGCAGCTTAGGTACCAGCGGGGTGTCAGATACGCAGTATTTT CASSLGTSGVSDTQYF
TRBJ2-1 NA NA 17 TRBV12-3/TRBV12-4 TGTGCCAGCAGTCCACGGTGGGGCAGGGCTCAATACAATGAGCAGTTCTTC CASSPRWGRAQYNEQFF
TRBJ2-5 NA NA 15 TRBV7-9 TGTGCCAGCAGGCGGGACCAGCAGTACCAAGAGACCCAGTACTTC CASRRDQQYQETQYF
TRBJ1-2 NA NA 14 TRBV5-1 TGCGCCAGCAGCTTGGAGCCAGGGGTCTATGGCTACACCTTC CASSLEPGVYGYTF
TRBJ2-7 NA NA 14 TRBV4-2 TGTGCCAGCAGCCCCCGGGACTCAGCCTACGAGCAGTACTTC CASSPRDSAYEQYF
TRBJ2-1 NA NA 16 TRBV5-5 TGTGCCAGCAGCTTGGCCGCATTCCTGCCGAGCAATGAGCAGTTCTTC CASSLAAFLPSNEQFF
TRBJ2-7 TRBD1 NA 13 TRBV2 TGTGCCAGCAGTGAAGCGCTTTCGACAGGGGAGTACTTC CASSEALSTGEYF
TRBJ1-1 NA NA 14 TRBV12-3/TRBV12-4 TGTGCCAGCGGGCTCGAGAGAAGTGGCACTGAAGCTTTCTTT CASGLERSGTEAFF
TRBJ2-5 TRBD1 few 15 TRBV30 TGTGCCTGGAACAGGGACAGCCAGGAGGAGGAGACCCAGTACTTC CAWNRDSQEEETQYF
TRBJ1-2 NA NA 14 TRBV6-5 TGTGCCAGCAGAACAACAGGGTTTAACTATGGCTACACCTTC CASRTTGFNYGYTF
TRBJ1-4 NA NA 14 TRBV15 TGTGCCACCAGCGGGGGGGGCGACAATGAAAAACTGTTTTTT CATSGGGDNEKLFF
TRBJ2-1 NA few 15 TRBV20-1 TGCAGTGCTGCTAGACTGACTAGCTCCTACAATGAGCAGTTCTTC CSAARLTSSYNEQFF
TRBJ2-1 NA few 14 TRBV6-1 TGTGCCAGCAGTCTCCGACGGGGAAGCAATGAGCAGTTCTTC CASSLRRGSNEQFF
TRBJ2-7 TRBD2 NA 15 TRBV5-1 TGCGCCAGCAGCTTACAGCGGGGGGGCCTCTACGAGCAGTACTTC CASSLQRGGLYEQYF
TRBJ2-1 NA NA 14 TRBV29-1 TGCACCGGGTTGGGTTTTGGGGCCTACAATGAGCAGTTCTTC CTGLGFGAYNEQFF
TRBJ2-5 TRBD2 few 16 TRBV7-6 TGTGCCAGCAGCTTAGACGGACTAGCGGGGCAAGAGACCCAGTACTTC CASSLDGLAGQETQYF
TRBJ2-5 TRBD2 many 15 TRBV12-3/TRBV12-4 TGTGCCAGCAGTTGGACTAGCGGGGGGCAAGAGACCCAGTACTTC CASSWTSGGQETQYF
TRBJ1-2 NA NA 15 TRBV6-5 TGTGCCAGCAGAAGGACGCGGGGGCAAGACAACGGCTACACCTTC CASRRTRGQDNGYTF
TRBJ2-3 NA few 17 TRBV7-3 TGTGCCAGCAGCTTCGGAGCGAGGGGGGCAGCTAGGGATACGCAGTATTTT CASSFGARGAARDTQYF
TRBJ1-5 NA NA 14 TRBV9 TGTGCCAGCAGTATTGAGGGGGGGAATCAGCCCCAGCATTTT CASSIEGGNQPQHF
TRBJ2-7 NA NA 14 TRBV7-9 TGTGCCAGCAGCGGGGGCCCACCCTCCTACGAGCAGTACTTC CASSGGPPSYEQYF
TRBJ2-1 TRBD1 NA 15 TRBV7-7 TGTGCCAGCAGCCCGACAGGGGGCGCCATCAATGAGCAGTTCTTC CASSPTGGAINEQFF
TRBJ2-7 TRBD1 NA 13 TRBV29-1 TGCAGCGTTGTTGGGACAGGGGCCTACGAGCAGTACTTC CSVVGTGAYEQYF
TRBJ2-5 NA few 13 TRBV29-1 TGCAGCGTTGAAGCAGGGGAGGTGGAGACCCAGTACTTC CSVEAGEVETQYF
TRBJ1-4 TRBD1 NA 14 TRBV3-1 TGTGCCAGCAGCTCGGGACAGCTTAGGGAAAAACTGTTTTTT CASSSGQLREKLFF
TRBJ2-3 TRBD1 NA 15 TRBV5-8 TGTGCCAGCAGCATTTCCGGGACAGGCACAGATACGCAGTATTTT CASSISGTGTDTQYF
TRBJ2-3 NA NA 15 TRBV24-1 TGTGCCACCAGTCCGGGACGGATAAACACAGATACGCAGTATTTT CATSPGRINTDTQYF
TRBJ1-1 NA few 14 TRBV5-5 TGTGCCAGCAGCCAAGAGGGCGCGAACACTGAAGCTTTCTTT CASSQEGANTEAFF
TRBJ1-2 NA NA 15 TRBV29-1 TGCAGCGTTGAAGATGGACCGATCCTTAACTATGGCTACACCTTC CSVEDGPILNYGYTF
TRBJ2-1 NA few 16 TRBV7-8 TGTGCCAGCAGCCCATCACCACGACTAGAGTACAATGAGCAGTTCTTC CASSPSPRLEYNEQFF
TRBJ1-1 NA few 11 TRBV6-1 TGTGCCAGCACCGAGTGGGGTGAAGCTTTCTTT CASTEWGEAFF
TRBJ2-1 NA NA 12 TRBV3-1 TGTGCCAGCAGCCAGCTCAACAATGAGCAGTTCTTC CASSQLNNEQFF
TRBJ2-2 NA NA 14 TRBV5-1 TGCGCCAGCAGGGCAGGGACGAACACCGGGGAGCTGTTTTTT CASRAGTNTGELFF
TRBJ1-4 TRBD1 NA 14 TRBV5-5 TGTGCCAGCGGCGGACAGGGGCTTAATGAAAAACTGTTTTTT CASGGQGLNEKLFF
TRBJ2-5 NA few 13 TRBV5-5 TGTGCCAGCAGCCCCATCTCGGAGGAGACCCAGTACTTC CASSPISEETQYF
TRBJ2-2 TRBD2 few 18 TRBV7-6 TGTGCCAGCAGCCCCCCAAAAGCGGCGGGGGGTAACACCGGGGAGCTGTTTTTT CASSPPKAAGGNTGELFF
TRBJ2-1 NA NA 11 TRBV28 TGTGCCAGCATGGTGAGAAATGAGCAGTTCTTC CASMVRNEQFF
TRBJ2-7 NA NA 14 TRBV20-1 TGCAGTGCTAGACGGAGGGAGCCCCCTTACGAGCAGTACTTC CSARRREPPYEQYF
TRBJ2-5 NA few 13 TRBV21-1 TGTGCCAGCACCCCGGGACAAGAGGAGACCCAGTACTTC CASTPGQEETQYF
TRBJ1-2 TRBD1 NA 11 TRBV2 TGTGCCAGCAGTCCGGACCGGGACAGGGGCTTC CASSPDRDRGF
TRBJ2-3 NA few 18 TRBV11-2 TGTGCCAGCACCAGAAGTCATTACCCGGGACCTGCCCCAGATACGCAGTATTTT CASTRSHYPGPAPDTQYF
TRBJ2-7 TRBD1 few 16 TRBV29-1 TGCAGCGTTGAAGACCCCGTGAGGACAGGGGGAAAGGAGCAGTACTTC CSVEDPVRTGGKEQYF
TRBJ2-5 TRBD2 NA 19 TRBV11-2 TGTGCCAGCAGCCAACGCACCGGACTAGCGGGGGGGCTTCGGGAGACCCAGTACTTC CASSQRTGLAGGLRETQYF
TRBJ1-1 NA NA 14 TRBV9 TGTGCCAGCAGCGTAGGTATGGGGGGCACTGAAGCTTTCTTT CASSVGMGGTEAFF
TRBJ2-1 NA NA 15 TRBV19 TGTGCCAGTAGTATGGAGGGGAGTTCCTACAATGAGCAGTTCTTC CASSMEGSSYNEQFF
TRBJ2-3 TRBD1 few 17 TRBV5-5 TGTGCCAGCAGCTTGGGGACAGGACGCCCTAGCACAGATACGCAGTATTTT CASSLGTGRPSTDTQYF
TRBJ2-2 TRBD1 few 14 TRBV5-1 TGCGCCAGCAGACAGGGGATGGACACCGGGGAGCTGTTTTTT CASRQGMDTGELFF
TRBJ2-1 TRBD2 NA 15 TRBV12-3/TRBV12-4 TGTGCCAGCAGTCCCGGGGGAAGCGGGAGGATTGAGCAGTTCTTC CASSPGGSGRIEQFF
TRBJ2-1 TRBD1 few 16 TRBV10-3 TGTGCCATCTCGGACAGGGGGAGGAGCTCCTACAATGAGCAGTTCTTC CAISDRGRSSYNEQFF
TRBJ1-1 NA few 14 TRBV28 TGTGCCACTCGACCCGGACAGAAGTACACTGAAGCTTTCTTT CATRPGQKYTEAFF
TRBJ1-1 NA NA 16 TRBV18 TGTGCCAGCTCACGCGGTGGGGGCTTTGAGAACACTGAAGCTTTCTTT CASSRGGGFENTEAFF